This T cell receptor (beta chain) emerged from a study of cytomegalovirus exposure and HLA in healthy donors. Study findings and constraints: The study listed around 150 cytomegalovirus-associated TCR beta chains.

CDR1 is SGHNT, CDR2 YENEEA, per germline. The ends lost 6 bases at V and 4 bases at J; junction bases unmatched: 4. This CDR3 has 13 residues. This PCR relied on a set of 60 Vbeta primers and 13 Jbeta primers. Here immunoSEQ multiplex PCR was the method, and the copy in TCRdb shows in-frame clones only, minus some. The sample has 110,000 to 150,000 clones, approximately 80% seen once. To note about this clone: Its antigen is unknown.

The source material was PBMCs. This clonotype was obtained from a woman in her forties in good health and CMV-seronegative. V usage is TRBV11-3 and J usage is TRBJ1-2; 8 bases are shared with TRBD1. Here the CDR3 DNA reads TGTGCCAGCAGTGGACAGGGACGCTATGGCTACACCTTC. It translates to CASSGQGRYGYTF.